A single sample is the source of the 8 T cell receptor beta chains below, sequenced in a study of STAT5B mutations in CD4+ large granular lymphocyte leukemia (dated by TCRdb to between 2021 and 2024). The library was generated by the immunoSEQ multiplex PCR assay. TCRdb limited this immuneACCESS table to in-frame rearrangements with V and J called. A share of clones is missing; checked studies link under half to unresolved V genes, and the rest is unexplained. Here the sample has more than 25,000 clones; approximately 80% occur a single time. The biggest ten clones account for roughly 6.2% of the sample. The sequenced sample was CD4+ T cells from blood buffy coats. All receptors derive from a human donor in good health.

Points on this clone: Other DNA sequences from this sample encode an identical CDR3 as well. The chain combines TRBV5-4 with TRBJ1-2; D remains ambiguous. Deletions cut 0 bases from V and 0 bases from J, with 6 bases between. CDR3 length: 14 residues. Germline V gene lookup returns CDR1 SGHNT and CDR2 YYREEE (reference sequence). For the CDR3, the DNA is TGTGCCAGCAGCTTGGCCCCCCCTAACTATGGCTACACCTTC. Translation: CASSLAPPNYGYTF.

The V call is TRBV7-8, the J call TRBJ1-1; TRBD1 agrees at 7 bases. The CDR3 is 15 residues long. From germline, CDR1 is SGHVS and CDR2 FQNEAQ. V lost 4 bases and J lost 1; bases outside the gene matches: 6. CDR3: CASSSGGYSNTEAFF. CDR3 bases: TGTGCCAGCAGCTCAGGGGGATATTCGAACACTGAAGCTTTCTTT.

V usage is TRBV5-1 and J usage is TRBJ2-2; 13 bases are shared with TRBD2. V gave up 7 bases and J gave up 2 bases; unmatched junction bases: 2. This CDR3 has 15 amino acids. Per the germline V gene, CDR1 is SGHRS and CDR2 is YFSETQ. As DNA, the CDR3 is TGCGCCAGCCGACTAGCGGGGGGTAACACCGGGGAGCTGTTTTTT. As protein: CASRLAGGNTGELFF.

The V and J genes are TRBV7-8 and TRBJ1-1; D remains unclear. The V end was cut by 6 bases, the J end by 1 base, with 15 bases between. The CDR3 is 15 residues long. Germline loops: CDR1 SGHVS, CDR2 FQNEAQ. The CDR3 spells CASRGQDPWNTEAFF. In DNA, the CDR3 is TGTGCCAGCAGAGGCCAGGACCCCTGGAACACTGAAGCTTTCTTT.

The chain has TRBV28 and TRBJ2-1; TRBD2 matches 7 bases. The V and J ends lost 5 bases and 2 bases, in that order; junction bases with no gene match: 9. This CDR3 comprises 16 residues. Per the germline V gene, CDR1 is MDHEN and CDR2 is SYDVKM. In DNA form, the CDR3 reads TGTGCCAGCAGTCCCCAGGAGGGGAGGGCCTACAATGAGCAGTTCTTC. Its protein product is CASSPQEGRAYNEQFF.

The table lists this clone with a few counts. V is TRBV19 and J is TRBJ1-1, with D possibly TRBD1 on 5 matching bases. The CDR3 is 14 amino acids. Germline lookup yields CDR1 LNHDA and CDR2 SQIVND (reference sequence). Trimming cost V 7 bases and J 5 bases, with 17 bases left between them. CDR3 nucleotide sequence: TGTGCCAGTAACCCCGGGTGGGAGGGGACTGAAGCTTTCTTT. Translation gives CASNPGWEGTEAFF.

This chain uses TRBV6-6 with TRBJ2-7, with 8 bases aligning to TRBD1. The V gene end was trimmed by 0 bases and the J gene end by 0 bases; junction bases not matched to a gene: 1. The CDR3 runs to 15 residues. CDR1 is MNHNY and CDR2 is SVGAGI in the germline V gene (reference sequence). The CDR3 loop is CASSYSGTGSYEQYF. CDR3 bases: TGTGCCAGCAGTTACTCCGGGACAGGCTCCTACGAGCAGTACTTC.

The rearrangement links TRBV7-9 to TRBJ1-2; D remains ambiguous. The ends were cut back, 2 bases at V and 8 bases at J, with 15 bases in the middle. The germline V gene has CDR1 SEHNR and CDR2 FQNEAQ (reference sequence). The CDR3 contains 14 residues. CDR3 in amino acids: CASSLNGPSYGYTF. CDR3 nucleotide sequence: TGTGCCAGCAGCTTAAACGGTCCCTCATACGGCTACACCTTC.